This T cell receptor (beta chain) was sequenced in a study of T cells in Graves' hyperthyroidism and ophthalmopathy. Diagnosis relied on clinical symptoms, serum thyroxine and TRAb, thyroid ultrasound and orbital computed tomography. V was cut by 0 bases and J by 9 bases, with 7 bases left in between. Germline V gene sequence: CDR1 SGHRS, CDR2 YFSETQ. The CDR3 length is 13 residues. RNA transcripts served as the template for amplifying TCR beta CDR3 regions. HTBI primers were the set used in a first-round RT-PCR of the TCR CDR3. Each CDR3 protein gets one entry after TCRdb re-called the multiplex PCR reads with MiXCR. There are 45,000 or so distinct CDR3 sequences in the sample; approximately 49% occur only once, and under 35% lies in the top ten. Whole-study findings and limits: A model using 13 V-J features told ophthalmopathy apart from stable hyperthyroidism. Most expanded thyroid clonotypes above 0.001 recurred in blood.

Only a few counts were recorded for this clonotype. Its specificity is not known. Sequenced input: peripheral blood or thyroid tissue (not recorded which). This receptor was obtained from a woman between 50 and 59 years old with Graves' hyperthyroidism. The chain recombines TRBV5-1 with TRBJ1-6; perhaps TRBD1 as D (5 bases). DNA for the CDR3: TGCGCCAGCAGCTTGGGGGGGGGTTCACCCCTCCACTTT. This encodes CASSLGGGSPLHF.